Following are 25 T cell receptor beta chains from one sample sequenced in a study of regulatory T cells in long-lasting Graves disease. Time point in this sample: newly diagnosed GD, antithyroid drugs for less than 3 months. PBMCs provided the RNA from which the TCR library was made. According to the study, TCR beta libraries were built with iRepertoire HTBI primers and CDR3-region Arm-PCR. TCRdb fed the multiplex PCR reads into MiXCR, producing one record per CDR3 protein. Of some 460,000 distinct CDR3 sequences detected, roughly 15% appear once; the ten largest clones hold 10% to 15%. The same specimen was also included in a second study, on T cells in Graves' hyperthyroidism and ophthalmopathy.

This material consisted of peripheral blood mononuclear cells (PBMCs), taken at new diagnosis, from a patient treated with antithyroid drugs. Source of these receptors: a man aged 35 to 55 with Graves disease.

This clonotype was found many times. The chain uses TRBV7-9 and TRBJ2-7; no reliable D call. This CDR3 is 11 amino acids long. Trimming took 5 bases from V and 7 from J, leaving 9 bases between them. Germline CDR1 SEHNR, CDR2 FQNEAQ (reference sequence). The CDR3 loop reads CASSTTGEQYF. CDR3 in DNA: TGTGCCAGCAGCACGACTGGGGAGCAGTACTTC.

The chain uses TRBV30 and TRBJ1-5; maybe TRBD1 (5 bases). The V and J ends lost 2 bases and 7 bases respectively, with 9 bases between them. CDR3 length: 12 residues. Germline V lookup: CDR1 GTSNPN, CDR2 SVGIG (reference sequence). The CDR3 sequence is CAWSLGGQPQHF. CDR3 nucleotides: TGTGCCTGGAGTTTGGGGGGACAGCCCCAGCATTTT.

This clonotype was seen a handful of times. This chain joins TRBV4-1 and TRBJ2-5; a weak D match, TRBD1 (5 bases). The CDR3 has 14 residues. Germline values: CDR1 MGHRA, CDR2 YSYEKL. The ends were cut back, 0 bases at V and 5 bases at J, with 10 bases in the middle. CDR3 amino acids: CASSQDAGWETQYF. CDR3 bases: TGCGCCAGCAGCCAAGATGCAGGGTGGGAGACCCAGTACTTC.

This clonotype was counted between two and nine times. The chain couples TRBV12-3 or TRBV12-4 to TRBJ1-5; 8 bases are a match to TRBD1. J gave up 5 bases and V 6 bases, and 9 bases lay outside the gene matches. The CDR3 is made up of 15 amino acids. The CDR3 nucleotides are TGTGCCAGCAGCCTAAGTGGACAGGGAGATCAGCCCCAGCATTTT. It yields the protein CASSLSGQGDQPQHF.

This clonotype was observed at least ten times. V gene TRBV30 combines with J gene TRBJ2-5; 10 bases line up with TRBD2. The CDR3 is 16 residues long. V gave up 1 base and J gave up 5 bases; unmatched junction bases: 10. Germline values: CDR1 GTSNPN, CDR2 SVGIG (reference sequence). CDR3 DNA: TGTGCCTGGAGTGGAGGGCTAGCGGGAGTAAGCGAGACCCAGTACTTC. Encoded protein: CAWSGGLAGVSETQYF.

This clonotype was recorded at least ten times. The chain is built from TRBV28 and TRBJ2-5; no clear D gene. V was clipped by 1 base and J by 4 bases, with 16 bases between them. Germline lookup yields CDR1 MDHEN and CDR2 SYDVKM. The CDR3 is 16 residues long. As DNA, the CDR3 is TGTGCCAGCAGTTTATTACACCAAGGGCGCCGAGAGACCCAGTACTTC. Translating it yields CASSLLHQGRRETQYF.

The chain carries TRBV6-5 and TRBJ2-7; TRBD1 aligns across 8 bases. Germline values: CDR1 MNHEY, CDR2 SVGAGI. The CDR3 extends over 15 amino acids. Trimming at V came to 4 bases and at J to 4 bases, leaving 9 bases not matched to a gene. In DNA form, the CDR3 reads TGTGCCAGCAGTTTCAAGACAGGGGTCATGTACGAGCAGTACTTC. Its translation is CASSFKTGVMYEQYF.

This clonotype was counted between two and nine times. The chain joins TRBV6-1 to TRBJ2-2; a weak D match, TRBD2 (6 bases). This CDR3 is 16 amino acids long. Trimming cost V 5 bases and J 2 bases, with 15 bases left between them. Germline CDR1 is MNHNS and CDR2 is SASEGT. The CDR3 is CASSPLGGGNTGELFF. The CDR3 DNA follows: TGTGCCAGCAGTCCCCTCGGGGGAGGTAACACCGGGGAGCTGTTTTTT.

The rearrangement joins TRBV4-2 to TRBJ2-1; D may be TRBD1 (5 bases). Per germline, CDR1 LGHNA and CDR2 YNFKEQ. V lost 0 bases to trimming and J lost 9 bases, with 9 bases between them. The CDR3 loop spans 13 amino acids. The CDR3 is CASSQEKGVEQFF. The CDR3 nucleotides read TGTGCCAGCAGCCAAGAAAAAGGGGTTGAGCAGTTCTTC.

This clonotype came up many times. The chain carries TRBV7-9 and TRBJ2-3; D may correspond to TRBD1 or TRBD2 (5 bases each). V was trimmed by 5 bases and J by 1 base, leaving 10 bases between them. CDR1 is SEHNR, CDR2 FQNEAQ, per germline (reference sequence). The CDR3 runs 14 residues. This CDR3 is CASSPPGRTDTQYF. DNA for the CDR3: TGTGCCAGCAGCCCGCCGGGGCGCACAGATACGCAGTATTTT.

This clonotype was detected once. The chain links TRBV7-9 to TRBJ1-3; maybe TRBD1 (6 bases). Germline V gene lookup returns CDR1 SEHNR and CDR2 FQNEAQ (reference sequence). CDR3 length equals 16 residues. The V end was cut by 5 bases, the J end by 4 bases, with 18 bases between. Written as DNA, the CDR3 is TGTGCCAGCAGCACCGAACAGGGCTCGTGGGGAAACACCATATATTTT. Residues: CASSTEQGSWGNTIYF.

The chain recombines TRBV28 with TRBJ2-1; 10 bases match TRBD2. The CDR3 consists of 15 residues. V shed 6 bases and J 13 bases; nucleotides not matched to a gene: 15. The germline V gene has CDR1 MDHEN and CDR2 SYDVKM. The CDR3, as DNA: TGTGCCAGCAGGAGAGGACTAGCGGTTCAAGAGACCCAGTTCTTC. This sequence encodes CASRRGLAVQETQFF. Combining the CDR3 with reference TRBV28 and TRBJ2-1 gives the whole variable domain DVKVTQSSRYLVKRTGEKVFLECVQDMDHENMFWYRQDPGLGLRLIYFSYDVKMKEKGDIPEGYSVSREKKERFSLILESASTNQTSMYLCASRRGLAVQETQFFGPGTRLTVL.

Ten or more counts support this clonotype. The chain employs TRBV7-3 and TRBJ2-5, with 7 nucleotides matching TRBD2. The V gene end was trimmed by 1 base and the J gene end by 2 bases; junction bases not matched to a gene: 4. This CDR3 spans 15 amino acids. Per the germline V gene, CDR1 is SGHTA and CDR2 is FQGTGA. Here the CDR3 reads CASSLKASGQETQYF. In nucleotides, the CDR3 is TGTGCCAGCAGCTTAAAGGCTAGCGGACAAGAGACCCAGTACTTC.

This clonotype was counted only a few times. The V gene is TRBV20-1, the J gene TRBJ2-3; the D gene is possibly TRBD2 (5 bases). Germline V gene data show CDR1 as DFQATT and CDR2 as SNEGSKA (reference sequence). The CDR3 runs 12 residues. The V gene lost 5 bases and the J gene lost 4 bases, with 10 bases spanning the gap. CDR3 sequence (DNA): TGCAGTGCTCCCCAAGCGGCAGATACGCAGTATTTT. Translating gives CSAPQAADTQYF.

A word on this clonotype: At one end, the junction sequence differs from germline, possibly due to a read error. The V gene is TRBV20-1, the J gene TRBJ1-5, with 8 bases fitting TRBD1. CDR3 length: 12 amino acids. Germline CDR1 is DFQATT and CDR2 is SNEGSKA (reference sequence). In nucleotides, the CDR3 is TGCAATGCTAGGGGGACAGGTCAGCCCCAGCATTTT. Its translation: CNARGTGQPQHF.

This clonotype came up a few times. The chain combines TRBV11-3 with TRBJ1-2, with D perhaps matching TRBD1 (5 bases). Germline V lookup: CDR1 SGHNT, CDR2 YENEEA. The V gene lost 5 bases and the J gene lost 3 bases, with 16 bases spanning the gap. The CDR3 sequence is 15 residues long. CDR3 sequence reads: CASSPRAGQDYGYTF. CDR3 sequence (DNA): TGTGCCAGCAGCCCACGGGCAGGACAAGACTATGGCTACACCTTC. Together with reference TRBV11-3 and TRBJ1-2, the CDR3 gives the full variable domain: EAGVVQSPRYKIIEKKQPVAFWCNPISGHNTLYWYLQNLGQGPELLIRYENEEAVDDSQLPKDRFSAERLKGVDSTLKIQPAELGDSAVYLCASSPRAGQDYGYTFGSGTRLTVV.

Concerning this clonotype itself: A read error likely explains this, since a far larger clone differs by one base. As the CDR3 is not closed by the conserved phenylalanine or tryptophan, this likely results from a read error. The V gene is TRBV7-2, the J gene TRBJ2-2, with D possibly TRBD1 on 5 matching bases. Germline CDR1 SGHTA, CDR2 FQGNSA. V shed 5 bases and J shed 4 bases, with 11 bases lying between them. This CDR3 has 14 residues. The CDR3 region is CASSMYQGTGELFS. CDR3 in DNA: TGTGCCAGCAGCATGTATCAGGGCACCGGGGAGCTGTTTTCT.

At least ten counts were recorded for this clonotype. The rearrangement links TRBV6-2 or TRBV6-3 to TRBJ2-1, with unresolved D. This CDR3 region has 15 residues. Trimming removed 5 bases at V and 1 base at J, with 12 bases between. Germline-derived CDR1 and CDR2 are MNHEY and SVGEGT. This CDR3 reads CASSEALESYNEQFF. In DNA form, the CDR3 reads TGTGCCAGCAGTGAAGCTCTTGAGTCCTACAATGAGCAGTTCTTC.

This clonotype was seen a handful of times. The V and J genes are TRBV2 and TRBJ1-2, with D possibly TRBD1 on 5 matching bases. V dropped 3 bases and J dropped 1 base, with 12 bases sitting between them. The CDR3 has 15 amino acids. CDR1 and CDR2 (germline): SNHLY, FYNNEI. In DNA form, the CDR3 reads TGTGCCAGCAGTGAGGGGCAGGATAATAACTATGGCTACACCTTC. The encoded protein is CASSEGQDNNYGYTF.

There are many counts of this clonotype. The chain combines TRBV2 with TRBJ2-5; D is undetermined. V was shortened by 4 bases and J by 1 base, with 4 bases between the two germline ends. The CDR3 runs 12 residues. From germline, CDR1 is SNHLY and CDR2 FYNNEI. The CDR3 protein is CASSGGQETQYF. CDR3 DNA: TGTGCCAGCAGTGGGGGCCAAGAGACCCAGTACTTC. Supplemented by reference TRBV2 and TRBJ2-5, the full variable domain reads EPEVTQTPSHQVTQMGQEVILRCVPISNHLYFYWYRQILGQKVEFLVSFYNNEISEKSEIFDDQFSVERPDGSNFTLKIRSTKLEDSAMYFCASSGGQETQYFGPGTRLLVL.

This clonotype was picked up many times. This rearrangement joins TRBV5-6 to TRBJ1-1, with D tentatively TRBD1 (6 bases). CDR3 length: 13 amino acids. V lost 0 bases and J lost 4, with 7 bases in between. The germline gives CDR1 SGHDT, CDR2 YYEEEE. The CDR3 bases are TGTGCCAGCAGCTTGGTGGACAGCACTGAAGCTTTCTTT. Translating gives CASSLVDSTEAFF.

Only a few counts were recorded for this clonotype. The chain is built from TRBV2 and TRBJ2-3; TRBD2 aligns across 14 bases. CDR3 size: 19 residues. The junction had 11 bases not matched to a gene; V was cut back by 6 bases and J by 0 bases. Germline CDR1 reads SNHLY; CDR2 reads FYNNEI. The chain's CDR3 is CASSPRVTSGRVSTDTQYF. CDR3 bases: TGTGCCAGCAGCCCGAGGGTGACTAGCGGGAGGGTGAGCACAGATACGCAGTATTTT.

In this sample, this clonotype turned up once. V and J are TRBV12-3 or TRBV12-4 and TRBJ2-7; 9 nucleotides line up with TRBD1. CDR3 length: 15 amino acids. V was clipped by 2 bases and J by 1 base; unmatched bases: 3. In DNA, the CDR3 is TGTGCCAGCAGTTTACAGGACAGGGGTTCCTACGAGCAGTACTTC. It is translated as CASSLQDRGSYEQYF.

The table lists this clonotype with many counts. The V call is TRBV28, the J call TRBJ2-7, with 8 bases lining up with TRBD2. CDR1 is MDHEN and CDR2 is SYDVKM in the germline V gene. With 2 bases clipped from V and 4 bases from J, the junction kept 4 bases outside the gene matches. The CDR3 is 14 residues long. CDR3 in amino acids: CASSLRTSWYEQYF. In nucleotides, the CDR3 is TGTGCCAGCAGTTTAAGGACTAGCTGGTACGAGCAGTACTTC.

This clonotype was detected only a few times. This chain joins TRBV9 and TRBJ2-3; TRBD2 aligns across 9 bases. Looked up from germline, CDR1 is SGDLS and CDR2 is YYNGEE. With 0 bases clipped from V and 6 bases from J, the junction kept 8 bases outside the gene matches. The CDR3 extends over 16 amino acids. Here the CDR3 reads CASSVVGSGSLDTQYF. DNA for the CDR3: TGTGCCAGCAGCGTAGTAGGTAGCGGGAGTTTGGATACGCAGTATTTT. The full variable domain, its missing parts supplied by reference TRBV9 and TRBJ2-3, is DSGVTQTPKHLITATGQRVTLRCSPRSGDLSVYWYQQSLDQGLQFLIQYYNGEERAKGNILERFSAQQFPDLHSELNLSSLELGDSALYFCASSVVGSGSLDTQYFGPGTRLTVL.